Sequencing of this T cell receptor beta chain was carried out in a study of technical replicates of blood from a few donors (dated by TCRdb to about 2017). Libraries were constructed by the immunoSEQ multiplex PCR assay. Held by TCRdb, this immuneACCESS table contains in-frame sequences only and omits some clones. Under half of the omission traces to an unresolved V gene where checked; the cause of the rest is unknown. The table for this sample lists more than 9,500 clones; 85% to 95% of them were counted only once. The leading ten clones occupy 6.3% of the sample. Via the germline V gene, CDR1 is SGHRS and CDR2 YFSETQ. V lost 1 base and J lost 4 bases; the stretch between them is 11 bases long. The CDR3 goes from the cysteine to the phenylalanine over 14 residues. The DNA shown is the 42-base CDR3, in frame from base 1. A remark on this clone: Its specific antigen is unknown. Base-call qualities are not available, and no considerably larger clone is one nucleotide away.

The sequenced sample was PBMCs. This chain joins TRBV5-1 to TRBJ2-5; confidence is insufficient to name the D gene. The source of this sequence is a human donor in good health. The CDR3: CASSLKLSPETQYF. The DNA sequence reads TGCGCCAGCAGCTTGAAGCTTTCCCCAGAGACCCAGTACTTC.